Below, 25 T cell receptor beta chains from the same sample are listed, as sequenced in a study of T-cell memory formation after mild COVID-19 (dated by TCRdb to the early 2020s). The receptor library was made with 5' RACE. These reads were obtained on an Illumina NovaSeq 6000. The raw public reads went through TCRdb reprocessing: fastp at Q25, MiXCR clone calling, in-frame beta chains kept. CDR3 protein duplicates are merged, each entry listing the most common genes and DNA. The sample table holds hundreds of thousands of distinct CDR3 sequences, of which roughly 21% were seen once. The top ten clonotypes cover 7% to 9% of the sample. Sequencing was done on a sample of PBMCs or a T cell subset sorted from them (not recorded which). All receptors come from an adult woman who had mild COVID-19 (a few samples of this study predate the infection). The sample titles of this study are shuffled in the database, so cell type and time point are left out; the donor was told from shared clones.

The rearrangement links TRBV20-1 to TRBJ2-5; 7 bases map to TRBD2. Germline CDR1 reads DFQATT; CDR2 reads SNEGSKA (reference sequence). The CDR3 extends over 14 amino acids. Trimming cost V 3 bases and J 4 bases; bases outside gene matches: 8. DNA of the CDR3: TGCAGTGCTAGCGGGGCTCCTAGCGGAGAGACCCAGTACTTC. It specifies CSASGAPSGETQYF.

The chain is built from TRBV28 and TRBJ2-4; 7 bases are shared with TRBD2. Germline V lookup: CDR1 MDHEN, CDR2 SYDVKM. J was trimmed by 1 base and V by 10 bases; bases with no gene match: 10. This CDR3 spans 15 amino acids. The CDR3: CATVGGRGAKNIQYF. The CDR3 DNA reads TGTGCCACCGTCGGCGGGAGAGGGGCCAAAAACATTCAGTACTTC.

J is TRBJ1-3 and V is TRBV12-3 or TRBV12-4; D is perhaps TRBD1 (5 bases). The germline V and J ends were trimmed by 8 bases and 0 bases, with 11 bases remaining between them. The CDR3 consists of 14 residues. The CDR3 is CASRLGGSGNTIYF. CDR3 nucleotide sequence: TGTGCCAGCCGACTCGGGGGCTCTGGAAACACCATATATTTT.

The V call is TRBV18, the J call TRBJ1-3, with D possibly matching TRBD1 (6 bases). Trimming took off 1 base at V and 3 bases at J, with 16 bases between the two ends. CDR1 KGHSH and CDR2 LQKENI come from the germline V gene. The CDR3 is 17 amino acids. DNA for the CDR3: TGTGCCAGCTCACCACTAGAGTCAGGGGTCCTTGGAAACACCATATATTTT. Amino acids: CASSPLESGVLGNTIYF.

The chain is built from TRBV20-1 and TRBJ2-1, with 7 bases matching TRBD1. The V segment lost 5 bases and the J segment 5 bases; nucleotides outside the gene matches: 6. In germline, CDR1 is DFQATT, CDR2 SNEGSKA (reference sequence). This CDR3 has 13 amino acids. The CDR3 reads CSAGLTGNNEQFF. The CDR3 nucleotides are TGCAGTGCTGGACTGACAGGGAACAATGAGCAGTTCTTC.

Worth noting for this clonotype: At one of its ends the junction is not consistent with the germline gene, which may arise from a read error. The J gene is TRBJ1-1, the V gene TRBV20-1; 8 positions agree with TRBD1. Germline CDR1 and CDR2: DFQATT and SNEGSKA (reference sequence). The CDR3 length is 13 residues. CDR3 in amino acids: CSDRTGQFTEALF. The DNA for the CDR3 is TGCAGTGACCGGACAGGGCAGTTCACTGAAGCTTTATTT.

This chain uses TRBV11-2 with TRBJ2-1; 7 bases match TRBD1. CDR1 is SGHAT, CDR2 FQNNGV, per germline. Unmatched junction bases numbered 8, after V lost 5 bases and J lost 4 bases. CDR3 length: 15 residues. CDR3 nucleotide sequence: TGTGCCAGCAGCGCTAACAGGGGTCCTTACAATGAGCAGTTCTTC. It is translated as CASSANRGPYNEQFF.

Only a few counts were recorded for this clonotype. The chain is built from TRBV4-1 and TRBJ1-1; D might be TRBD1 (5 bases). CDR3 length equals 15 residues. Germline-derived CDR1 and CDR2 are MGHRA and YSYEKL. V dropped 3 bases and J dropped 2 bases, with 13 bases sitting between them. The CDR3: CASSHRGVQNTEAFF. CDR3 nucleotides: TGCGCCAGCAGCCATAGAGGGGTTCAAAACACTGAAGCTTTCTTT.

This clonotype was found a few times. This chain connects TRBV24-1 to TRBJ2-1, with D unclear. CDR3 length: 11 amino acids. Germline values: CDR1 KGHDR, CDR2 SFDVKD. V gave up 1 base and J gave up 10 bases, with 4 bases separating them. The DNA of the CDR3 is TGTGCCACCAGTGATTTAGTCGAGCAGTTCTTC. Residues: CATSDLVEQFF.

V usage is TRBV28 and J usage is TRBJ2-1, with D tentatively TRBD2 (6 bases). The CDR3 contains 15 residues. Germline assignment: CDR1 MDHEN and CDR2 SYDVKM. Trimming left V 3 bases short and J 3 bases short, with 12 bases between. CDR3 sequence: CASSLVLASYNEQFF. DNA of the CDR3: TGTGCCAGCAGTTTGGTACTAGCCAGCTACAATGAGCAGTTCTTC.

This clonotype was counted only a few times. The chain combines TRBV7-9 with TRBJ2-3; D ambiguous. CDR1 is SEHNR, CDR2 FQNEAQ, per germline (reference sequence). The V end lost 5 bases, the J end lost 0 bases, and 9 bases lay between the germline ends. The CDR3 runs 14 residues. The CDR3 protein is CASSRHGSTDTQYF. The DNA for the CDR3 is TGTGCCAGCAGCAGACACGGAAGCACAGATACGCAGTATTTT.

There are a few counts of this clonotype. The gene calls are TRBV7-2 and TRBJ2-1; 7 nucleotides match TRBD2. J gave up 8 bases and V 0 bases, and 7 bases lay outside the gene matches. This CDR3 region has 15 residues. Germline CDR1 reads SGHTA; CDR2 reads FQGNSA. CDR3 sequence: CASSLARTSKDEQFF. The CDR3, as DNA: TGTGCCAGCAGCTTAGCGAGGACTAGTAAGGATGAGCAGTTCTTC.

The chain has TRBV9 and TRBJ2-2; D call uncertain. In germline, CDR1 is SGDLS, CDR2 YYNGEE. The CDR3 consists of 14 residues. V was shortened by 5 bases and J by 6 bases, with 14 bases between the two germline ends. The CDR3 sequence: CASRADIPPGELFF. The CDR3 DNA reads TGTGCCAGCAGAGCTGACATCCCACCCGGGGAGCTGTTTTTT.

The rearrangement links TRBV7-2 to TRBJ1-5; D remains ambiguous. CDR1 and CDR2 (germline): SGHTA, FQGNSA. The CDR3 extends over 16 amino acids. Trimming took off 0 bases at V and 0 bases at J, with 9 bases between the two ends. CDR3 nucleotides: TGTGCCAGCAGCTTAGCGGTCAGTTATAGCAATCAGCCCCAGCATTTT. It encodes CASSLAVSYSNQPQHF. The variable domain in full, with the rest retrieved from reference TRBV7-2 and TRBJ1-5, is GAGVSQSPSNKVTEKGKDVELRCDPISGHTALYWYRQSLGQGLEFLIYFQGNSAPDKSGLPSDRFSAERTGGSVSTLTIQRTQQEDSAVYLCASSLAVSYSNQPQHFGDGTRLSIL.

There are a few counts of this clonotype. The chain has TRBV6-2 or TRBV6-3 and TRBJ2-7; no firm D call. Germline V gene sequence: CDR1 MNHEY, CDR2 SVGEGT. Trimming pared 0 bases from V and 0 bases from J, leaving 15 bases between. The CDR3 sequence is 17 residues long. The chain's CDR3 is CASSYSPGLASSYEQYF. The CDR3 nucleotides read TGTGCCAGCAGTTACTCGCCCGGGCTGGCCAGCTCCTACGAGCAGTACTTC.

This clonotype occurred many times. V is TRBV7-6 and J is TRBJ2-1; D is possibly TRBD1 (5 bases). This CDR3 is built from 15 residues. Germline assignment: CDR1 SGHVS and CDR2 FNYEAQ. V lost 3 bases and J lost 0, with 9 bases in between. DNA for the CDR3: TGTGCCAGCAGCTTCAGGGCCAGCTCCTACAATGAGCAGTTCTTC. This gives the protein CASSFRASSYNEQFF.

This clonotype was counted a few times. V is TRBV15 and J is TRBJ1-6; 7 bases fit TRBD1. V was pared by 3 bases and J by 6 bases, with 5 bases of the junction left unmatched. CDR3 length: 15 amino acids. Germline V gene lookup returns CDR1 LNHNV and CDR2 YYDKDF (reference sequence). As DNA, the CDR3 is TGTGCCACCAGCAGGAGGGGACAGTCTAATTCACCCCTCCACTTT. Its translation: CATSRRGQSNSPLHF.

The CDR3 reads CASSLASQGETQYF. In nucleotides, the CDR3 is TGCGCCAGCAGCTTGGCCTCGCAGGGGGAGACCCAGTACTTC. The chain uses TRBV5-1 and TRBJ2-5; D may be TRBD1 (6 bases). Trimming took 0 bases from V and 5 from J, leaving 11 bases between them. There are 14 residues in the CDR3. CDR1 is SGHRS and CDR2 is YFSETQ in the germline V gene.

This clonotype was observed a few times. This sequence joins TRBV24-1 and TRBJ2-3, with a weak D call TRBD2 (5 bases). V lost 4 bases to trimming and J lost 2 bases, with 6 bases between them. Germline values: CDR1 KGHDR, CDR2 SFDVKD. This CDR3 spans 13 amino acids. CDR3 bases: TGTGCCACCAGTGAGAGGGTCACAGATACGCAGTATTTT. It translates to CATSERVTDTQYF.

As DNA, the CDR3 is TGCGCCAGCAGCCGTGGAGGAGGGGCGAACACCGGGGAGCTGTTTTTT. Amino acid sequence: CASSRGGGANTGELFF. The chain has TRBV4-3 and TRBJ2-2, with a possible D match to TRBD2 (6 bases). Germline-derived CDR1 and CDR2 are LGHNA and YSLEER. This CDR3 region has 16 residues. Trimming cost V 4 bases and J 0 bases, with 12 bases left between them.

The chain employs TRBV2 and TRBJ1-1; D call uncertain. Trimming shortened V by 5 bases and J by 4 bases, and 14 bases separated the two germline ends. CDR1 SNHLY and CDR2 FYNNEI come from the germline V gene. The CDR3 totals 14 residues. The CDR3, as DNA: TGTGCCAGCAGTCCACAGCCATTGGGCACTGAAGCTTTCTTT. It translates to CASSPQPLGTEAFF.

This clonotype has a handful of counts. The V call is TRBV5-1, the J call TRBJ1-2; TRBD1 is a possible D gene (6 bases). CDR3 size: 14 residues. Germline values: CDR1 SGHRS, CDR2 YFSETQ. Deletions cut 4 bases from V and 0 bases from J, with 10 bases between. The CDR3 DNA reads as TGCGCCAGCAGCAAAGGGGGAGCTAACTATGGCTACACCTTC. Its protein is CASSKGGANYGYTF. The full variable domain, its missing parts supplied by reference TRBV5-1 and TRBJ1-2, is KAGVTQTPRYLIKTRGQQVTLSCSPISGHRSVSWYQQTPGQGLQFLFEYFSETQRNKGNFPGRFSGRQFSNSRSEMNVSTLELGDSALYLCASSKGGANYGYTFGSGTRLTVV.

The table lists this clonotype with a few counts. The V and J genes are TRBV7-6 and TRBJ2-2; D is perhaps TRBD1 (5 bases). V lost 3 bases and J 6 bases, leaving 8 bases between the germline ends. CDR3 length: 13 residues. Germline-derived CDR1 and CDR2 are SGHVS and FNYEAQ. This CDR3 is CASSFRDPGELFF. The CDR3 DNA is TGTGCCAGCAGCTTCAGGGATCCCGGGGAGCTGTTTTTT.

The chain couples TRBV6-5 to TRBJ2-5; D uncertain. Looked up from germline, CDR1 is MNHEY and CDR2 is SVGAGI. This CDR3 comprises 10 residues. The CDR3 nucleotides are TGTGAAGTGGGCCAAGAGACCCAGTACTTC. It specifies CEVGQETQYF.

The chain joins TRBV4-1 to TRBJ1-1; TRBD1 agrees at 9 bases. The CDR3 totals 16 residues. Germline V gene sequence: CDR1 MGHRA, CDR2 YSYEKL. Unmatched junction bases numbered 8, after V lost 5 bases and J lost 1 base. The DNA of the CDR3 is TGCGCCAGCAGCTTTACAGGGGGCGTTGGGAACACTGAAGCTTTCTTT. It translates to CASSFTGGVGNTEAFF.